This T cell receptor beta chain originates from a study of Ad26.COV2.S vaccination and SARS-CoV-2 variants. Findings of the study overall: Vaccine and placebo groups showed comparable non-spike TCR breadth.

Concerning this clone: Antigen unknown.

Documented treatment: roughly 19 received Ad26.COV2.S at low or high dose, single or two shots; 5 received placebo; per-sample allocation not given. The investigators took samples on day 63 after the first vaccine or placebo injection. Profiled with immunoSEQ multiplex PCR; TCRdb holds only in-frame clones, not every one. The sample has a few hundred thousand clones, 80% to 90% seen once; the top ten hold around 3.6%. The sequencing here drew on peripheral blood, taken in a trial of Ad26.COV2.S vaccine versus placebo. This TCR came from a person aged 18 to 59 who received the Ad26.COV2.S COVID-19 vaccine or a placebo.

CDR3 residues: CASSLAGGQTGNTIYF. CDR3 bases: TGTGCCAGCAGCTTAGCGGGTGGTCAGACTGGAAACACCATATATTTT. The chain combines TRBV7-6 with TRBJ1-3; D not certain. There are 16 residues in the CDR3. Between the trimmed V and J ends, which lost 0 bases and 2 bases, there was a span of 11 bases. CDR1 is SGHVS, CDR2 FNYEAQ, per germline.